Sequencing of this TCR beta chain was carried out in a study of spatial heterogeneity in lung cancer. Study-level results: It was found that expanded intratumoral alpha and beta TCR counts tracked tumor mutation counts. There was tracking of ubiquitous and regional nonsynonymous mutations by the respective counts of ubiquitous and regional expanded TCRs.

TCRdb reprocessed the 5' RACE reads with MiXCR, giving one entry per CDR3 protein. The sample records 100,000 to 110,000 distinct CDR3 sequences, 4.4% being singletons. As for time point: sample taken at primary tumor resection. The donor population consisted of approximately 70 patients with untreated, early-stage non-small cell lung cancer. The germline CDR1 and CDR2 sequences are SEHNR and FQNEAQ (reference sequence). The V and J ends lost 5 bases and 4 bases, in that order; junction bases with no gene match: 7. The CDR3 extends over 16 amino acids. This clonotype came up many times. The target antigen is unknown.

The specimen was lung tumor tissue, collected at surgery. The receptor was isolated from a male donor with early-stage non-small cell lung cancer. V is TRBV7-9 and J is TRBJ2-3, with 12 bases that match TRBD2. This CDR3 is CASSRPLAGGADTQYF. Here the CDR3 DNA reads TGTGCCAGCAGCCGACCACTAGCGGGAGGTGCAGATACGCAGTATTTT. Supplemented by reference TRBV7-9 and TRBJ2-3, the full variable domain reads DTGVSQNPRHKITKRGQNVTFRCDPISEHNRLYWYRQTLGQGPEFLTYFQNEAQLEKSRLLSDRFSAERPKGSFSTLEIQRTEQGDSAMYLCASSRPLAGGADTQYFGPGTRLTVL.